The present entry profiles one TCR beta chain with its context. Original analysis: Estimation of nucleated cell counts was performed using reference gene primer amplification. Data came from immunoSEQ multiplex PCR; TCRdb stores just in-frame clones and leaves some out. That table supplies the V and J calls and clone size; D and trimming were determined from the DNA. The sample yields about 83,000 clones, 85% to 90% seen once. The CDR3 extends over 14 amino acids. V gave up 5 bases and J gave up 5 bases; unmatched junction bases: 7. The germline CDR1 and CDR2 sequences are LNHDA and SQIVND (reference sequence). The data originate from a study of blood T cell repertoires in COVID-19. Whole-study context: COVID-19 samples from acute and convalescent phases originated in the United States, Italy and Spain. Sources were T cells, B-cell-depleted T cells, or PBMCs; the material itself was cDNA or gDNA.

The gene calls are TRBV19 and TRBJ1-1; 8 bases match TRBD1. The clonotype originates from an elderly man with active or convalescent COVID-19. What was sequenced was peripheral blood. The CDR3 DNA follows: TGTGCCAGTAGTCCGCGACAGGGGTCAACTGAAGCTTTCTTT. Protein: CASSPRQGSTEAFF.